The 16 T cell receptor beta chains given below trace back to one sample, sequenced in a study of regulatory T cells in long-lasting Graves disease. The TCR beta library used iRepertoire HTBI primers with Arm-PCR amplification of CDR3. TCRdb independently ran MiXCR on the multiplex PCR reads; one entry per CDR3 protein. This sample has roughly 260,000 distinct CDR3 sequences, with 18% found just once. The time point: newly diagnosed GD, antithyroid drugs for less than 3 months. Making the TCR library involved RNA that had been extracted from PBMCs. This sample also appeared in a second study, on T cells in Graves' hyperthyroidism and ophthalmopathy.

Sequenced material: peripheral blood mononuclear cells (PBMCs), taken at new diagnosis, from a patient treated with antithyroid drugs. These receptors came from a woman in her 30s with Graves disease.

As regards this clonotype: A much larger clone is a single base away; this may be a read error. The chain employs TRBV12-3 or TRBV12-4 and TRBJ2-7, with D possibly being TRBD2 (5 bases). The CDR3 totals 14 residues. V lost 1 base and J 6 bases, leaving 13 bases between the germline ends. The CDR3 region has the DNA TGTGCCAGCAGTTTAGTAACGGGGTCGGCCGAGCAGTACTTC. This codes for CASSLVTGSAEQYF.

V gene TRBV5-6 combines with J gene TRBJ2-6, with TRBD1 matching over 7 bases. V lost 4 bases to trimming and J lost 4 bases; unmatched junction nucleotides: 14. This CDR3 comprises 18 residues. Germline V gene lookup returns CDR1 SGHDT and CDR2 YYEEEE. The CDR3 DNA sequence: TGTGCCAGCAGCGGGGACAGCGCCTCTGTGTGGGGGGCCAACGTCCTGACTTTC. Amino acid sequence: CASSGDSASVWGANVLTF.

This clonotype has only a few counts. Just one base apart from a much larger clone, this may be a read error. The genes are TRBV3-1 and TRBJ1-2; D not resolved. CDR1 is LGHDT, CDR2 YNNKEL, per germline (reference sequence). V dropped 4 bases and J dropped 4 bases, with 19 bases sitting between them. The CDR3 runs 16 residues. CDR3 in DNA: TGTGCCAGCAGCCGAGAGGGAGGGTCCTCCTTCTATGGCTACACCTTC. This translates into CASSREGGSSFYGYTF.

V gene TRBV7-2 combines with J gene TRBJ1-5, with 9 bases fitting TRBD1. CDR1 is SGHTA and CDR2 is FQGNSA in the germline V gene. J was trimmed by 4 bases and V by 5 bases; bases with no gene match: 9. CDR3 length equals 16 residues. The CDR3 region has the DNA TGTGCCAGCAGCGACACCGGGACAGGGAGAAATCAGCCCCAGCATTTT. It codes for CASSDTGTGRNQPQHF.

This clonotype showed up just a few times. The chain employs TRBV20-1 and TRBJ2-5; D unresolved. CDR3 length: 14 amino acids. The V end lost 5 bases, the J end lost 6 bases, and 19 bases lay between the germline ends. Germline V lookup: CDR1 DFQATT, CDR2 SNEGSKA (reference sequence). The CDR3 is CSAGEQRVEKTQYF. The DNA of the CDR3 is TGCAGTGCTGGGGAACAGAGAGTGGAAAAGACCCAGTACTTC.

This clonotype has only a few counts. The chain employs TRBV6-1 and TRBJ1-2; D unclear. Germline V lookup: CDR1 MNHNS, CDR2 SASEGT. Trimming stripped 7 bases from V and 6 bases from J, with 18 bases between. The length of the CDR3 is 14 residues. Here the CDR3 reads CASTQASLQNGYTF. CDR3 in DNA: TGTGCCAGCACCCAGGCGTCGCTTCAAAATGGCTACACCTTC.

This clonotype has ten or more counts. The chain has TRBV28 and TRBJ2-7; maybe TRBD1 (6 bases). Trimming left V 1 base short and J 1 base short, with 14 bases between. CDR1 is MDHEN, CDR2 SYDVKM, per germline. There are 16 residues in the CDR3. The CDR3 sequence: CASSLYATGFSYEQYF. The CDR3 nucleotides read TGTGCCAGCAGTTTATACGCGACAGGATTTTCCTACGAGCAGTACTTC.

The rearrangement links TRBV7-3 to TRBJ2-1; 7 nucleotides agree with TRBD2. Unmatched junction bases numbered 3, after V lost 3 bases and J lost 1 base. Germline V gives CDR1 SGHTA, CDR2 FQGTGA. CDR3 length: 15 residues. The CDR3 spells CASSLAGASYNEQFF. CDR3 DNA sequence: TGTGCCAGCAGCTTGGCGGGAGCATCCTACAATGAGCAGTTCTTC.

This clonotype was counted ten times or more. The V gene is TRBV20-1, the J gene TRBJ2-6; a weak D match, TRBD2 (5 bases). Trimming took 3 bases from V and 4 from J, leaving 10 bases between them. Germline CDR1 is DFQATT and CDR2 is SNEGSKA (reference sequence). This CDR3 has 14 amino acids. The CDR3 region has the DNA TGCAGTGCTAGCCGGGATGCAGGGGCCAACGTCCTGACTTTC. The encoded protein is CSASRDAGANVLTF.

There are many counts of this clonotype. This rearrangement joins TRBV3-1 to TRBJ1-2; D is uncertain. V was cut by 0 bases and J by 8 bases, with 10 bases left in between. In germline, CDR1 is LGHDT, CDR2 YNNKEL (reference sequence). This CDR3 contains 13 residues. CDR3 DNA: TGTGCCAGCAGCCAAGATCGACCCGGGGGCTACACCTTC. Translating it yields CASSQDRPGGYTF.

This clonotype came up a few times. This chain connects TRBV4-1 to TRBJ1-1, with D unclear. The germline V and J ends were trimmed by 1 base and 0 bases, with 6 bases remaining between them. Germline CDR1 MGHRA, CDR2 YSYEKL. The CDR3 covers 14 residues. CDR3 in DNA: TGCGCCAGCAGCCAAGGTGCCCTGAACACTGAAGCTTTCTTT. Translated, it gives CASSQGALNTEAFF.

In its sample, this clonotype was seen a few times. With a much larger clone just one base away, this may be a read error. The chain links TRBV9 to TRBJ2-7, with TRBD2 as a possible D gene (5 bases). Between the trimmed V and J ends, which lost 1 base and 1 base, there was a span of 9 bases. CDR3 size: 14 residues. Germline values: CDR1 SGDLS, CDR2 YYNGEE. The DNA of the CDR3 is TGTGCCAGCAGCGTATACGGGGAGTCCTACGAGCAGTACTTC. Translated, it gives CASSVYGESYEQYF.

This clonotype was observed at least ten times. V usage is TRBV5-1 and J usage is TRBJ2-2, with a weak D call TRBD1 (7 bases). Trimming left V 3 bases short and J 3 bases short, with 12 bases between. This CDR3 region has 15 residues. Per the germline V gene, CDR1 is SGHRS and CDR2 is YFSETQ. The CDR3 DNA sequence: TGCGCCAGCAGCTGGGGGGACAGAGACACCGGGGAGCTGTTTTTT. Amino acid sequence: CASSWGDRDTGELFF.

The table lists this clonotype with a few counts. The rearrangement joins TRBV19 to TRBJ2-7; perhaps D is TRBD1 or TRBD2 (7 bases each). Germline V lookup: CDR1 LNHDA, CDR2 SQIVND (reference sequence). V was pared by 5 bases and J by 5 bases, with 16 bases between. The CDR3 is made up of 14 amino acids. The CDR3 is CASSARGGSDEQYF. For the CDR3, the DNA is TGTGCCAGTAGTGCCAGGGGGGGTTCGGACGAGCAGTACTTC.

This clonotype was detected only once. This clone may be a read error of a much larger clone one base away. The chain has TRBV6-2 or TRBV6-3 and TRBJ1-1, with 10 bases that match TRBD1. The CDR3 has 14 residues. Germline V gene data show CDR1 as MNHEY and CDR2 as SVGEGT. The V and J ends lost 7 bases and 7 bases, in that order; junction bases with no gene match: 9. Here the CDR3 reads CASNSMGQGIEAFF. CDR3 nucleotides: TGTGCCAGCAATTCGATGGGACAGGGGATTGAAGCTTTCTTT.

In this sample, this clonotype turned up many times. The chain combines TRBV6-1 with TRBJ1-1; D is uncertain. V dropped 6 bases and J dropped 1 base, with 6 bases sitting between them. In germline, CDR1 is MNHNS, CDR2 SASEGT. The CDR3 extends over 12 amino acids. CDR3 residues: CASRMQNTEAFF. The CDR3 nucleotides are TGTGCCAGCAGGATGCAGAACACTGAAGCTTTCTTT.